This TCR beta chain comes out of a study of identical twins. TCRdb fed the 5' RACE reads into MiXCR, producing one record per CDR3 protein. The data contain around 490,000 distinct CDR3 sequences, about 22% of them seen just once; the ten biggest clones take up more than 0.4%. Study-wide results and caveats: Low generation probability was overrepresented in out-of-frame alpha sequences shared by twins. Modelling approaches yielded underestimates of out-of-frame TCR alpha sharing between monozygotic twins. Cross-sectional statistical analysis was relied on for the conclusions, without the same donors being followed.

V was shortened by 0 bases and J by 3 bases, with 6 bases between the two germline ends. The CDR3 spans 13 residues. Germline CDR1 SGDLS, CDR2 YYNGEE. With respect to this clonotype: Its antigen is currently unknown.

This same sample was also part of a study on yellow fever vaccine responses in identical twins.

Sample: CD4+ T cells sorted from blood. The rearrangement uses TRBV9 and TRBJ1-1; D ambiguous. This TCR was sampled from a woman under 30 in good health. CDR3 sequence (DNA): TGTGCCAGCAGCGTAGGGTGGGACACTGAAGCTTTCTTT. This encodes CASSVGWDTEAFF.